The 13 T cell receptor beta chains listed next were all sequenced from one sample in a study of T cell responses to AZD1222 COVID-19 vaccine. TCRdb's table, derived via immunoSEQ multiplex PCR, lists solely in-frame clones and lacks some. The data show 100,000 to 120,000 clones, 85% to 95% seen once. The starting material was peripheral blood, obtained on day 0 of AZD1222 vaccination. The receptors shown here come from an adult in good health.

This clone was seen a single time. The chain uses TRBV6-1 and TRBJ1-1; D possibly corresponds to TRBD1 (5 bases). This CDR3 region has 16 residues. CDR1 is MNHNS and CDR2 is SASEGT in the germline V gene. Trimming removed 2 bases from V and 4 bases from J, with 17 bases in between. CDR3 sequence: CASSEFRVGVSTEAFF. The CDR3 bases are TGTGCCAGCAGTGAATTTCGGGTAGGGGTAAGCACTGAAGCTTTCTTT.

The rearrangement joins TRBV5-1 to TRBJ1-2, with D maybe TRBD1 (5 bases). Trimming shortened V by 3 bases and J by 7 bases, and 7 bases separated the two germline ends. The CDR3 has 11 residues. Germline values: CDR1 SGHRS, CDR2 YFSETQ. The CDR3 spells CASSWQGGYTF. CDR3 nucleotides: TGCGCCAGCAGCTGGCAGGGTGGCTACACCTTC.

The chain links TRBV5-1 to TRBJ2-5; D uncertain. The V and J ends lost 7 bases and 5 bases respectively, with 21 bases between them. Germline assignment: CDR1 SGHRS and CDR2 YFSETQ. This CDR3 is 15 amino acids long. The CDR3 loop reads CASSTPETPGETQYF. The CDR3 DNA follows: TGCGCCAGCTCTACCCCTGAGACCCCTGGGGAGACCCAGTACTTC.

The chain uses TRBV6-5 and TRBJ2-2; 7 bases line up with TRBD1. V lost 6 bases and J lost 4; bases outside the gene matches: 8. Germline CDR1 MNHEY, CDR2 SVGAGI. This CDR3 has 15 residues. The CDR3 loop is CASRPMDRTTGELFF. The CDR3 DNA follows: TGTGCCAGCAGACCCATGGACAGGACCACCGGGGAGCTGTTTTTT.

The chain couples TRBV12-5 to TRBJ2-5; D is possibly TRBD2 (5 bases). V was shortened by 1 base and J by 4 bases, with 13 bases between the two germline ends. The CDR3 extends over 15 amino acids. In germline, CDR1 is LGHNT, CDR2 FRNRAP. CDR3 sequence: CASGLGRTLPETQYF. The CDR3 nucleotides are TGTGCTAGTGGTTTGGGACGGACTCTCCCAGAGACCCAGTACTTC.

V usage is TRBV7-8 and J usage is TRBJ1-2; maybe TRBD1 (6 bases). Looked up from germline, CDR1 is SGHVS and CDR2 is FQNEAQ. Deletions cut 6 bases from V and 6 bases from J, with 17 bases between. This CDR3 is built from 14 residues. The CDR3 sequence is CASSSGGRGDGYTF. DNA of the CDR3: TGTGCCAGCAGTTCCGGCGGCAGGGGAGATGGCTACACCTTC.

The V gene is TRBV11-3, the J gene TRBJ1-5; D remains ambiguous. The V gene's germline CDR1 is SGHNT and CDR2 YENEEA. Trimming removed 4 bases from V and 5 bases from J, with 12 bases in between. CDR3 size: 14 residues. The CDR3 loop is CASSCGRRDQPQHF. CDR3 nucleotides: TGTGCCAGCAGCTGCGGGAGACGGGATCAGCCCCAGCATTTT.

The V gene is TRBV10-1, the J gene TRBJ2-1; D tentatively reads TRBD1 or TRBD2 (5 bases each). The V end was cut by 10 bases, the J end by 12 bases, with 25 bases between. This CDR3 is 14 amino acids long. CDR1 is WNHNN, CDR2 SYGVQD, per germline (reference sequence). CDR3 region: CATTNPGASEGQFF. The CDR3 DNA sequence: TGCGCCACTACGAACCCCGGGGCCTCCGAAGGGCAGTTCTTC.

This chain joins TRBV5-1 and TRBJ2-7, with 8 bases fitting TRBD1. The CDR3 extends over 15 amino acids. Germline V gene lookup returns CDR1 SGHRS and CDR2 YFSETQ. J was trimmed by 0 bases and V by 3 bases; bases with no gene match: 5. The CDR3: CASSSTGDSSYEQYF. The CDR3, as DNA: TGCGCCAGCAGCTCGACAGGGGACAGCTCCTACGAGCAGTACTTC.

The V and J genes are TRBV27 and TRBJ1-4, with TRBD1 as a possible D gene (6 bases). In germline, CDR1 is MNHEY, CDR2 SMNVEV (reference sequence). V gave up 2 bases and J gave up 8 bases, with 15 bases separating them. The CDR3 consists of 15 residues. The CDR3 nucleotides read TGTGCCAGCAGTTTAGTGTCGGGGGCCTCAGAAAAACTGTTTTTT. It codes for CASSLVSGASEKLFF.

CDR3 loop: CASSQRTGGNEKLFF. The CDR3 region has the DNA TGTGCCAGCAGTCAACGGACAGGGGGTAATGAAAAACTGTTTTTT. This chain joins TRBV27 and TRBJ1-4; 10 bases are a match to TRBD1. Losses at the gene ends were 5 bases for V and 4 bases for J; bases not matched to a gene: 4. Germline CDR1 reads MNHEY; CDR2 reads SMNVEV (reference sequence). CDR3 length equals 15 residues.

This chain links TRBV7-9 with TRBJ1-4, with 7 bases lining up with TRBD1. The CDR3 has 15 residues. The V and J ends lost 5 bases and 5 bases, in that order; junction bases with no gene match: 8. Germline CDR1 reads SEHNR; CDR2 reads FQNEAQ (reference sequence). The CDR3 reads CASSPGGQLNEKLFF. The CDR3 DNA follows: TGTGCCAGCAGCCCAGGGGGACAGCTAAATGAAAAACTGTTTTTT.

The chain uses TRBV11-2 and TRBJ2-1; no definite D call. CDR3 length: 12 amino acids. CDR1 SGHAT and CDR2 FQNNGV come from the germline V gene. Trimming pared 3 bases from V and 8 bases from J, leaving 8 bases between. CDR3 in amino acids: CASSFSRYEQFF. The CDR3 region has the DNA TGTGCCAGCAGCTTCTCGCGCTATGAGCAGTTCTTC.